These T cell receptor beta chains were read from a single sample in a study of T-cell memory formation after mild COVID-19. TCRdb called the 5' RACE reads again in MiXCR, with one record for every CDR3 protein. The sample has fewer than 450,000 distinct CDR3 sequences; around a fifth are singletons. Material: PBMCs or a T cell subset sorted from them (not recorded which). Receptor source: an adult woman who had mild COVID-19 (a few samples of this study predate the infection). Cell type and time point are not known. Both conserved end residues are part of each CDR3. Fields, in order: clone size, D gene, V gene, J gene, CDR3 DNA, CDR3 protein. The D gene is left open where the match is weak. Expanded clones are given a class, and other clones once, few, many or no size at all.

few	NA	TRBV30	TRBJ2-7	TGTGCCTGGAGTGCACAACAGTACGGCGAGCAGTACTTC	CAWSAQQYGEQYF
NA	TRBD2	TRBV23-1	TRBJ2-3	TGCGCCAGCAGTCAATCCCCGAGCGGGGGGGATACGCAGTATTTT	CASSQSPSGGDTQYF
NA	NA	TRBV5-5	TRBJ1-5	TGTGCCAGCAGCCCCGAGGTCCCTTTTGGCAATCAGCCCCAGCATTTT	CASSPEVPFGNQPQHF
many	TRBD1	TRBV7-6	TRBJ2-2	TGTGCCAGCAGGGGACAGGGGAACACCGGGGAGCTGTTTTTT	CASRGQGNTGELFF
NA	NA	TRBV12-3/TRBV12-4	TRBJ2-5	TGTGCCAGCAGTTTACCAGACAGTCAAGAGACCCAGTACTTC	CASSLPDSQETQYF
few	TRBD2	TRBV6-5	TRBJ2-1	TGTGCCAGCAGAGTAGCGGGAGGTGCCTACAATGAGCAGTTCTTC	CASRVAGGAYNEQFF
NA	NA	TRBV18	TRBJ1-6	TGTGCCAGCTCACCAGGGGAGGGAGCACCCCTCCACTTT	CASSPGEGAPLHF
NA	NA	TRBV3-1	TRBJ2-7	TGTGCCAGCAGCCAAGGAATGGGACCCTACGAGCAGTACTTC	CASSQGMGPYEQYF
few	NA	TRBV25-1	TRBJ1-5	TGTGCCAGCCCACAGGGTGTTGGCAATCAGCCCCAGCATTTT	CASPQGVGNQPQHF
NA	NA	TRBV12-3/TRBV12-4	TRBJ1-2	TGTGCCAGCAGTTTATCGACAGCCTATGGCTACACCTTC	CASSLSTAYGYTF
NA	TRBD2	TRBV6-2/TRBV6-3	TRBJ2-3	TGTGCCAGCAGTTCCGCGGGAGCCACAGATACGCAGTATTTT	CASSSAGATDTQYF
few	NA	TRBV12-3/TRBV12-4	TRBJ1-6	TGTGCCAGCAGCCGACTACAGAATTCACCCCTCCACTTT	CASSRLQNSPLHF
NA	NA	TRBV29-1	TRBJ1-2	TGCAGCGTTGGAGAGGGGTTAGTTGGCTACACCTTC	CSVGEGLVGYTF
NA	NA	TRBV20-1	TRBJ2-3	TGCAGTGCTACACCCGGACTACTCACAGATACGCAGTATTTT	CSATPGLLTDTQYF
few	NA	TRBV7-9	TRBJ2-5	TGTGCCAGCAGCCCCCGGACGGAGTACCAAGAGACCCAGTACTTC	CASSPRTEYQETQYF
NA	NA	TRBV6-6	TRBJ2-6	TGTGCCAGCAAGTTTCCGTCTGGGGCCAACGTCCTGACTTTC	CASKFPSGANVLTF
NA	NA	TRBV6-5	TRBJ1-1	TGTGCCAGCAGGTCCGGGGGGACTCTGAACACTGAAGCTTTCTTT	CASRSGGTLNTEAFF
NA	NA	TRBV20-1	TRBJ1-1	TGCAGTGCTAGTAGATCGGGGCGGACTGAAGCTTTCTTT	CSASRSGRTEAFF
NA	TRBD2	TRBV7-2	TRBJ2-5	TGTGCCAGCAGCTACCCTCAAGGGACTAGAGGCCAAGAGACCCAGTACTTC	CASSYPQGTRGQETQYF
NA	TRBD1	TRBV7-6	TRBJ2-7	TGTGCCAGCAGCTCCCGACAGGGGCCGTCGAAGGAGGAGCAGTACTTC	CASSSRQGPSKEEQYF
NA	TRBD1	TRBV4-1	TRBJ1-2	TGCGCCAGCAGCCAAGAGACAGGGGGCTACACCTTC	CASSQETGGYTF
NA	TRBD1	TRBV10-3	TRBJ1-1	TGTGCCATCAGTGGACAGGGGATCTCCACTGAAGCTTTCTTT	CAISGQGISTEAFF